This T cell receptor beta chain derives from a study of regulatory T cells in long-lasting Graves disease. General observations from the study: Patients with persistent Graves' had lower TCR diversity than newly diagnosed patients. Clonotypes that were public and shared totalled fewer than 3,500 in persistent patients versus approximately 970 in new patients.

Trimming cost V 2 bases and J 6 bases, with 10 bases left between them. This CDR3 contains 13 residues. The germline gives CDR1 KGHSH, CDR2 LQKENI. This clonotype was seen at least ten times. The antigen is undetermined. Investigators prepared the TCR beta libraries by applying iRepertoire HTBI primers and Arm-PCR of CDR3 regions. TCRdb reanalysed the multiplex PCR reads using MiXCR and keeps one entry per CDR3 protein. The sample yields hundreds of thousands of distinct CDR3 sequences, roughly 15% seen once. Time point noted: newly diagnosed GD, antithyroid drugs for less than 3 months. Making the TCR library involved RNA that had been extracted from PBMCs. These data were also reused for a study on T cells in Graves' hyperthyroidism and ophthalmopathy. This second study says: Patients aged 18 to 65 had newly diagnosed hyperthyroidism of under 2 months' duration.

The sequence came from a woman aged 35-60 years with Graves disease. The chain employs TRBV18 and TRBJ1-2; unclear D gene. The sequences come from peripheral blood mononuclear cells (PBMCs), collected at new diagnosis, from a patient treated with antithyroid drugs. CDR3 nucleotides: TGTGCCAGCTCACCATCTCCGGAGCATGGCTACACCTTC. Protein sequence: CASSPSPEHGYTF.